This T cell receptor (beta chain) was sequenced for a study of response to subunit inactivated influenza vaccine. This clonotype was counted a few times. TCRdb re-analysed the RT-PCR reads in MiXCR, keeping a single row per CDR3 protein. This table has 750,000 to 850,000 distinct CDR3 sequences, about 18% appearing once. CDR3 length: 13 amino acids. The germline V gene has CDR1 ENHRY and CDR2 SYGVKD. Trimming took 7 bases from V and 0 from J, leaving 9 bases between them. V gene TRBV10-3 combines with J gene TRBJ1-1; D is unclear. This clonotype originated in a man aged 45 to 65 who received an inactivated influenza vaccine. This sample comprised PBMCs from blood, obtained approximately 5 days after vaccination. The chain's CDR3 is CAITPRLNTEAFF. CDR3 in DNA: TGTGCCATCACTCCCAGGTTGAACACTGAAGCTTTCTTT.